This T cell receptor (beta chain) stems from a study of blood T cell repertoires in COVID-19. Study as a whole: The analysed material was cDNA or gDNA that came from T cells, B-cell-depleted T cells, or PBMCs.

This clone was observed once. This specimen includes other DNA sequences encoding the same CDR3. Produced via immunoSEQ multiplex PCR; TCRdb's table is partial and in-frame only. The repertoire has a few hundred thousand clones, 82% of them found once; the top ten carry roughly 3.1%. Germline CDR1 reads MDHEN; CDR2 reads SYDVKM. This CDR3 comprises 11 residues. The V end lost 5 bases, the J end lost 4 bases, and 5 bases lay between the germline ends. The source material was peripheral blood. The chain joins TRBV28 to TRBJ1-1; D is ambiguous. This clonotype was obtained from a woman between 18 and 30 years old with acute or convalescent COVID-19. Written as DNA, the CDR3 is TGTGCCAGCAGTAGAGGCACTGAAGCTTTCTTT. It translates to CASSRGTEAFF.